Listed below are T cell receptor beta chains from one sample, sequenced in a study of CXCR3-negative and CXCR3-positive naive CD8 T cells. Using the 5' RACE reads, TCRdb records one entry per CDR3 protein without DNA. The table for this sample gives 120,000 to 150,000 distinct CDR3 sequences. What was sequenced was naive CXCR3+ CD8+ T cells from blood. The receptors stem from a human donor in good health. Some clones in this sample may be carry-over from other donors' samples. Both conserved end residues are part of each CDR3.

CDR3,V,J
CASSSGLAGVDNEQFF,TRBV27,TRBJ2-1
CASSLNEGYTF,TRBV7-9,TRBJ1-2
CASSVHDRESTEAFF,TRBV6-1,TRBJ1-1
CASSSPDGEQYF,TRBV7-9,TRBJ2-7
CSAGRDSPFYEQYF,TRBV29-1,TRBJ2-7
CASSPLQGTSSYEQYF,TRBV7-9,TRBJ2-7
CASSPRVGLADSYNEQFF,TRBV9,TRBJ2-1
CATVPPRQGEETQYF,TRBV3-1,TRBJ2-5
CSVDSGLGYEQYF,TRBV29-1,TRBJ2-7
CTSSPDRGGYNEQFF,TRBV1,TRBJ2-1
CASLPSGYTDTQYF,TRBV7-9,TRBJ2-3
CASSLGWDSYEQYF,TRBV7-6,TRBJ2-7
CASSPSTGGPYEQYF,TRBV5-1,TRBJ2-7
CSARDPWGVSEQFF,TRBV20-1,TRBJ2-1
CSVEDQQGYEQYF,TRBV29-1,TRBJ2-7
CASSQTSGEETQYF,TRBV11-2,TRBJ2-5
CASTTEMGEEAFF,TRBV12-3/TRBV12-4,TRBJ1-1
CASSDAASGYEQYF,TRBV2,TRBJ2-7
CSVVARGLYEQYF,TRBV29-1,TRBJ2-7
CASSYGRITDTQYF,TRBV13,TRBJ2-3
CASSLLGMEQFF,TRBV5-6,TRBJ2-1
CSARLFGEQFF,TRBV20-1,TRBJ2-1
CASSLGRLKETQYF,TRBV7-2,TRBJ2-5
CASRGLAGPSSYNEQFF,TRBV6-5,TRBJ2-1
CASSPTRGSAFF,TRBV12-3/TRBV12-4,TRBJ1-1
CASRDTSYNEQFF,TRBV6-1,TRBJ2-1